These T cell receptor beta chains were read from a single sample in a study of cytomegalovirus exposure and HLA in healthy donors. The method was immunoSEQ multiplex PCR; TCRdb's version includes in-frame clones alone and lacks a portion of them. The sample consists of about 62,000 clones, roughly 78% of them appearing once. What was sequenced was PBMCs. These receptors were obtained from a man aged 40-49 years in good health and CMV-seronegative. CDR3s leave out the opening cysteine and the closing phenylalanine or tryptophan.

J: TRBJ2-4; V: TRBV5-5; CDR3: ASSPAASGRWNIQY
J: TRBJ2-3; V: TRBV29-1; CDR3: SVEGSGVGDTQY
J: TRBJ1-3; V: TRBV6-1; CDR3: ASRDSGGSGNTIY
J: TRBJ1-1; V: TRBV29-1; CDR3: SVEASLGMNTEAF
J: TRBJ2-7; V: TRBV6-5; CDR3: ASSRGGSLNYEQY
J: TRBJ2-3; V: TRBV9; CDR3: ASSVTSGRADTQY
J: TRBJ1-3; V: TRBV18; CDR3: ASSLAQGDSGNTIY
J: TRBJ2-7; V: TRBV5-1; CDR3: ASRAGGVYEQY
J: TRBJ2-7; V: TRBV5-6; CDR3: ASSFISGYEQY
J: TRBJ2-7; V: TRBV2; CDR3: ASKLTASYEQY
J: TRBJ2-2; V: TRBV7-6; CDR3: ASSLQGNTGELF
J: TRBJ2-7; V: TRBV11-2; CDR3: ASSLGARGEQY
J: TRBJ2-1; V: TRBV5-5; CDR3: ASSLIAGAYNEQF
J: TRBJ1-1; V: TRBV19; CDR3: ASVTGGKVGTEAF
J: TRBJ2-1; V: TRBV28; CDR3: ASRPGQPLNEQF
J: TRBJ2-7; V: TRBV12-5; CDR3: ASGLHGTYEQY
J: TRBJ1-2; V: TRBV18; CDR3: ASSPFMDSNYGYT
J: TRBJ1-2; V: TRBV6-5; CDR3: ASTRGPNYGYT
J: TRBJ1-4; V: TRBV5-6; CDR3: ASSPRTGVDWKNCF
J: TRBJ2-5; V: TRBV4-1; CDR3: ASSLAGGGQETQY
J: TRBJ1-2; V: TRBV9; CDR3: ASSVGGQVNFYGYT